The rows below give T cell receptor beta chains drawn from one sample of a study of blood T cell repertoires in COVID-19. TCRdb's copy holds only in-frame clones and misses some; the assay was immunoSEQ multiplex PCR. This sample has 180,000 or so clones, with over 75% found just once. The sequencing sample was made of peripheral blood. Every receptor here comes from a woman of 80 years or more with acute or convalescent COVID-19. The CDR3 runs from the conserved cysteine through the conserved F or W. The D gene is left open where the match is weak. Clone sizes are given selectively: once, few, many, or a class where the clone is expanded.

d_call j_call v_call clone_size cdr3_aa cdr3_nt
TRBD1 TRBJ1-1 TRBV2 few CASSITGVGTAEAFF TGTGCCAGCAGCATAACAGGGGTGGGTACGGCTGAAGCTTTCTTT
. TRBJ1-1 TRBV2 . CASSVDFLLNTEAFF TGTGCCAGCAGTGTAGACTTTCTACTGAACACTGAAGCTTTCTTT
TRBD1 TRBJ1-6 TRBV30 . CAWTGTVNSPLHF TGTGCCTGGACGGGGACAGTCAATTCACCCCTCCACTTT
. TRBJ2-7 TRBV18 few CASSPKQGSYEQYF TGTGCCAGCTCACCAAAACAGGGATCCTACGAGCAGTACTTC
TRBD2 TRBJ2-5 TRBV7-8 . CASSWEWTSGGETQYF TGTGCCAGCAGCTGGGAATGGACTAGCGGGGGAGAGACCCAGTACTTC
TRBD1 TRBJ1-6 TRBV5-1 . CASRTTGDNSPLHF TGCGCCAGCAGGACCACAGGGGACAATTCACCCCTCCACTTT
TRBD1 TRBJ1-1 TRBV18 once CASRPGQGTEAFF TGTGCCAGCCGCCCGGGACAGGGAACTGAAGCTTTCTTT
TRBD1 TRBJ2-7 TRBV16 . CASSQSGQGPYEQYF TGTGCCAGCAGCCAATCGGGACAGGGCCCCTACGAGCAGTACTTC
. TRBJ1-5 TRBV19 once CASSDLLTGTNQPQHF TGTGCCAGTAGTGACCTCCTCACAGGGACCAATCAGCCCCAGCATTTT
. TRBJ1-1 TRBV12-3/TRBV12-4 . CASSRGVPNEAFF TGTGCCAGCAGCCGGGGAGTCCCCAATGAAGCTTTCTTT
. TRBJ1-1 TRBV7-2 . CASSFYQGRGNTEAFF TGTGCCAGCAGCTTTTACCAGGGAAGGGGAAACACTGAAGCTTTCTTT
. TRBJ2-3 TRBV4-1 . CASSGLTPDTQYF TGCGCCAGCAGCGGACTGACCCCCGATACGCAGTATTTT
TRBD2 TRBJ2-1 TRBV30 . CAWSVGLAGGIEQFF TGTGCCTGGAGTGTAGGACTAGCGGGAGGGATTGAGCAGTTCTTC
TRBD1 TRBJ1-5 TRBV6-5 once CASSWRGRGQPQHF TGTGCCAGCAGTTGGAGGGGGCGAGGTCAGCCCCAGCATTTT
. TRBJ2-5 TRBV5-1 . CASSLGLGEKTQYF TGCGCCAGCAGCTTGGGACTAGGTGAGAAGACCCAGTACTTC
TRBD1 TRBJ2-7 TRBV7-9 few CASSNDWTGTYEQYF TGTGCCAGCAGCAACGATTGGACAGGGACCTACGAGCAGTACTTC
. TRBJ1-2 TRBV29-1 . CSVNQGSYGYTF TGCAGCGTCAACCAGGGGAGCTATGGCTACACCTTC
TRBD2 TRBJ2-7 TRBV19 . CASSTTSGRAYEQYF TGTGCCAGTAGTACCACTAGCGGAAGAGCCTACGAGCAGTACTTC
. TRBJ1-5 TRBV18 . CASSPDILSNQPQHF TGTGCCAGCTCACCTGACATACTTAGCAATCAGCCCCAGCATTTT
TRBD2 TRBJ2-1 TRBV19 . CASSIVSGSINEQFF TGTGCCAGTAGTATAGTTAGCGGGAGCATCAATGAGCAGTTCTTC
TRBD2 TRBJ2-7 TRBV13 . CASSGGEGPREQYF TGTGCCAGCAGTGGGGGGGAAGGGCCGAGGGAGCAGTACTTC
. TRBJ1-3 TRBV19 . CASSPVSSGNTIYF TGTGCCAGTAGTCCGGTGAGCTCTGGAAACACCATATATTTT
. TRBJ2-1 TRBV4-1 . CASSQPGWEQFF TGCGCCAGCAGCCAACCAGGGTGGGAGCAGTTCTTC
TRBD2 TRBJ2-3 TRBV5-6 . CASSLAGGPGDTQYF TGTGCCAGCAGCTTGGCGGGGGGGCCCGGAGATACGCAGTATTTT
. TRBJ2-7 TRBV5-1 few CASRPGDISYEQYF TGCGCCAGCAGACCAGGCGACATCTCCTACGAGCAGTACTTC